A single sample gave rise to the 14 T cell receptor beta chains below, sequenced in a study of blood T cell repertoires in COVID-19. TCRdb keeps only in-frame clones here, not all; method: immunoSEQ multiplex PCR. The table shows about 180,000 clones, with around 73% occurring only once. The sequencing input was PBMCs or T cells enriched from blood (not recorded which). These receptors were collected from a woman between 50 and 59 years old who had recovered from COVID-19.

The chain is built from TRBV5-6 and TRBJ1-2; D is unresolved. Looked up from germline, CDR1 is SGHDT and CDR2 is YYEEEE. This CDR3 region has 14 residues. Trimming removed 1 base from V and 4 bases from J, with 11 bases in between. The CDR3 DNA reads TGTGCCAGCAGCTTGACAGTTCCCATCTATGGCTACACCTTC. It translates to CASSLTVPIYGYTF.

The chain uses TRBV15 and TRBJ1-4; unclear D gene. Per germline, CDR1 LNHNV and CDR2 YYDKDF (reference sequence). Trimming took 1 base from V and 5 from J, leaving 14 bases between them. The CDR3 length is 16 residues. Written as DNA, the CDR3 is TGTGCCACCAGCAGAGGTTTGACATTTGGGAATGAAAAACTGTTTTTT. Translated, it gives CATSRGLTFGNEKLFF. The full variable domain, with the rest looked up from reference TRBV15 and TRBJ1-4, is DAMVIQNPRYQVTQFGKPVTLSCSQTLNHNVMYWYQQKSSQAPKLLFHYYDKDFNNEADTPDNFQSRRPNTSFCFLDIRSPGLGDTAMYLCATSRGLTFGNEKLFFGSGTQLSVL.

The chain couples TRBV5-1 to TRBJ2-1; tentative D call: TRBD2 (6 bases). Germline CDR1 SGHRS, CDR2 YFSETQ. The CDR3 runs to 14 residues. V was pared by 4 bases and J by 6 bases, with 14 bases between. CDR3 coding DNA: TGCGCCAGCAGCATGACTAGTTTGCGCAATGAGCAGTTCTTC. This gives the protein CASSMTSLRNEQFF.

V is TRBV19 and J is TRBJ2-7; 8 nucleotides match TRBD1. V lost 6 bases, J lost 2 bases, and 6 bases stayed unmatched. This CDR3 is built from 14 residues. Germline V CDR1 and CDR2: LNHDA, SQIVND (reference sequence). For the CDR3, the DNA is TGTGCCAGTAGCATCCGGGACAGGCCCTACGAGCAGTACTTC. It is translated as CASSIRDRPYEQYF.

This clone came up a few times. The gene calls are TRBV7-2 and TRBJ2-1; a possible D gene is TRBD2 (5 bases). The CDR3 has 14 residues. V shed 5 bases and J shed 9 bases, with 17 bases lying between them. Germline CDR1 reads SGHTA; CDR2 reads FQGNSA. The CDR3 protein is CASSPRSLGSEQFF. The CDR3, as DNA: TGTGCCAGCAGCCCGAGGTCGCTGGGGAGTGAGCAGTTCTTC. Full variable domain (remainder filled in from reference TRBV7-2 and TRBJ2-1): GAGVSQSPSNKVTEKGKDVELRCDPISGHTALYWYRQSLGQGLEFLIYFQGNSAPDKSGLPSDRFSAERTGGSVSTLTIQRTQQEDSAVYLCASSPRSLGSEQFFGPGTRLTVL.

The CDR3 bases are TGTGCCAGCAGCTTGGTAATCGGGTATGACAATGAGCAGTTCTTC. Translation gives CASSLVIGYDNEQFF. This chain joins TRBV5-4 and TRBJ2-1; D gene uncertain. Germline CDR1 reads SGHNT; CDR2 reads YYREEE (reference sequence). The CDR3 is 15 residues long. V lost 0 bases to trimming and J lost 5 bases, with 12 bases between them.

This chain links TRBV3-1 (or the pseudogene TRBV3-2) with TRBJ1-1; D gene uncertain. The CDR3 is made up of 14 amino acids. Trimming pared 8 bases from V and 3 bases from J, leaving 16 bases between. Germline-derived CDR1 and CDR2 are LGHDT and YNNKEL (reference sequence). This CDR3 is CASQREDRDTEAFF. CDR3 in DNA: TGTGCCAGCCAGCGGGAGGATAGGGACACTGAAGCTTTCTTT.

A note on this clone: This sample also contains other DNA sequences that code for the same CDR3. This chain links TRBV5-1 with TRBJ1-1; 8 positions match TRBD1. The CDR3 runs to 14 residues. Germline CDR1 and CDR2: SGHRS and YFSETQ. V was clipped by 4 bases and J by 1 base; unmatched bases: 3. This chain's CDR3 is CASSLGTGNTEAFF. CDR3 sequence (DNA): TGCGCCAGCAGCCTCGGGACAGGGAACACTGAAGCTTTCTTT. The variable domain in full, completed from reference TRBV5-1 and TRBJ1-1, reads KAGVTQTPRYLIKTRGQQVTLSCSPISGHRSVSWYQQTPGQGLQFLFEYFSETQRNKGNFPGRFSGRQFSNSRSEMNVSTLELGDSALYLCASSLGTGNTEAFFGQGTRLTVV.

This clone has a handful of counts. This chain uses TRBV7-8 with TRBJ1-3; D remains unclear. Germline V gene lookup returns CDR1 SGHVS and CDR2 FQNEAQ. The CDR3 extends over 16 amino acids. The V gene lost 0 bases and the J gene lost 0 bases, with 9 bases spanning the gap. CDR3 in DNA: TGTGCCAGCAGCTTAGCTCGACGGGTCTCTGGAAACACCATATATTTT. As protein: CASSLARRVSGNTIYF.

This chain joins TRBV7-9 and TRBJ2-7; D unclear. The CDR3 consists of 13 residues. Germline CDR1 and CDR2: SEHNR and FQNEAQ (reference sequence). V gave up 1 base and J gave up 3 bases, with 7 bases separating them. Here the CDR3 DNA reads TGTGCCAGCAGCTTAGACGGTAACTACGAGCAGTACTTC. Translating it yields CASSLDGNYEQYF.

V is TRBV4-1 and J is TRBJ2-3; the D gene is possibly TRBD2 (5 bases). The CDR3 totals 18 residues. Trimming cost V 5 bases and J 2 bases, with 23 bases left between them. CDR1 and CDR2 (germline): MGHRA, YSYEKL. This CDR3 reads CASSSLPGGRAATDTQYF. The CDR3 DNA reads TGCGCCAGCAGCTCCTTGCCGGGTGGGCGGGCAGCCACAGATACGCAGTATTTT.

The CDR3 loop is CASSPGQGSYYGYTF. The CDR3 nucleotides are TGTGCCAGCAGCCCTGGACAGGGAAGTTACTATGGCTACACCTTC. The chain is built from TRBV28 and TRBJ1-2; 8 positions agree with TRBD1. J lost 3 bases, V lost 6 bases, and 9 bases had no gene match. Per germline, CDR1 MDHEN and CDR2 SYDVKM. The CDR3 runs to 15 residues.

V usage is TRBV7-8 and J usage is TRBJ2-2; 7 positions agree with TRBD2. Trimming took 0 bases from V and 8 from J; bases not matched to a gene: 9. Germline assignment: CDR1 SGHVS and CDR2 FQNEAQ. This CDR3 has 16 amino acids. Written as DNA, the CDR3 is TGTGCCAGCAGCTTAGCCGGGGGGACCCTTTGGGGGGAGCTGTTTTTT. Translating gives CASSLAGGTLWGELFF.

This rearrangement joins TRBV5-1 to TRBJ2-5, with 7 positions matching TRBD2. The germline gives CDR1 SGHRS, CDR2 YFSETQ. V dropped 4 bases and J dropped 2; count of bases not matched to a gene: 5. The CDR3 runs 14 residues. The CDR3 nucleotides read TGCGCCAGCAGCGCCGGGACTACGCAAGAGACCCAGTACTTC. Translation gives CASSAGTTQETQYF.